This record concerns one T cell receptor beta chain sequence. Its antigen remains undetermined. The sample holds no much larger clone one base away, and base qualities are not on file. In the germline V gene, CDR1 corresponds to MNHEY and CDR2 to SVGAGI. V has 7 bases trimmed and J has 4 bases trimmed; junction bases matching no gene number 8. There are 14 amino acids in the CDR3, from cysteine to phenylalanine inclusive. CDR3 DNA only is kept here, 42 bases in frame from base 1. The data stem from a study of blood T cell repertoires in COVID-19 (dated by TCRdb to about 2020). About the investigation overall: Samples covering the acute and convalescent phases of COVID-19 were provided by collaborators in the United States, Italy and Spain. Samples came from the ongoing ImmuneRACE study (first 160 participants) plus 1,254 subjects from 6 global collaborators. The dataset comprised deeply sampled blood TCRbeta repertoires from subjects exposed to, actively infected with, or recovered from COVID-19. Where available, HLA class I and class II types were obtained from metadata supplied by the sample provider rather than from assay-based typing. Sample metadata almost always included a de-identified subject ID, COVID-19 status, age in years and sex. The material from the prospective study consisted of cDNA or gDNA derived from T cells, B-cell-depleted T cells, or PBMCs. The repertoires were made available in a free public database intended to serve as a resource for research on the immune response to SARS-CoV-2.

In the prospective study, participants were roughly 18 to 100 years old, resided in about two dozen geographic areas of the United States, and were enrolled through a virtual design. In the prospective study, participants were assigned to cohorts based on the clinical history participants reported in a screening survey and a study questionnaire. Recovered participants in ImmuneRACE Cohort 3 were defined by two consecutive negative NP/OP PCR tests, clearance by a healthcare professional, or resolution of symptoms. Mobile phlebotomists in the prospective study collected whole blood, serum and a nasopharyngeal or oropharyngeal swab from every participant. Additional blood draws and questionnaires over an approximately two-month period could optionally be provided by prospective study participants. Prospective study blood samples were shipped either frozen or at room temperature before DNA extraction.

What the work shows at the level of the full study, not this receptor alone: The amount of clinical and demographic metadata varied by source and participant and was provided uncurated.

The immunoSEQ Assay, a bias-controlled multiplex PCR, was used to amplify TCRbeta CDR3 regions from genomic DNA. From the authors' description of their analysis: The number of nucleated cells in each sample was estimated from the amplification of reference gene primers within the assay. To quantify the absolute abundance of each unique TCRbeta CDR3 rearrangement, sequence reads were collapsed and filtered. For each sample, productive Simpson clonality was calculated by taking the square root of Simpson's diversity index across productive rearrangements. Not all clones reach the TCRdb copy of this immuneACCESS table, which keeps in-frame sequences only. Checked studies attribute under half of the gap to unresolved V genes and leave the rest unexplained. The V and J calls and the clone size are those of that table, but D and trimming were determined from the DNA. Recorded for this sample are 150,000 to 200,000 clones; about 80% of them occurred a single time. Clones ranked in the top ten supply roughly 12% of the sample.

The sequence is built from TRBV6-5 and TRBJ1-1; the junction holds 8 bases that match TRBD1. The origin of this receptor is a man aged 45-65 years who had recovered from COVID-19. Sequencing was done on a sample of PBMCs or T cells enriched from blood (not recorded which). CDR3 protein: CASIPGGTGTEAFF. Read as DNA, the sequence is TGTGCCAGCATCCCAGGGGGCACGGGCACTGAAGCTTTCTTT.